The TCR beta chain described here comes from a study of cytomegalovirus exposure and HLA in healthy donors. Trimming stripped 7 bases from V and 11 bases from J, with 20 bases between. The CDR3 runs to 13 residues. Germline V gives CDR1 SGHVS, CDR2 FQNEAQ. PCR was performed using 60 Vbeta and 13 Jbeta primers. TCRdb's copy holds only in-frame clones and misses some; the assay was immunoSEQ multiplex PCR. The sample records 160,000 or so clones, nearly 80% being singletons. The receptor's source is a woman between 40 and 50 years old in good health and CMV-seronegative. Material for sequencing was PBMCs. V usage is TRBV7-8 and J usage is TRBJ1-1, with D maybe TRBD1 (5 bases). CDR3 coding DNA: TGTGCCAGCACGGAGGGGCAGACCGGAAGGGCTTTCTTT. Its protein is CASTEGQTGRAFF.